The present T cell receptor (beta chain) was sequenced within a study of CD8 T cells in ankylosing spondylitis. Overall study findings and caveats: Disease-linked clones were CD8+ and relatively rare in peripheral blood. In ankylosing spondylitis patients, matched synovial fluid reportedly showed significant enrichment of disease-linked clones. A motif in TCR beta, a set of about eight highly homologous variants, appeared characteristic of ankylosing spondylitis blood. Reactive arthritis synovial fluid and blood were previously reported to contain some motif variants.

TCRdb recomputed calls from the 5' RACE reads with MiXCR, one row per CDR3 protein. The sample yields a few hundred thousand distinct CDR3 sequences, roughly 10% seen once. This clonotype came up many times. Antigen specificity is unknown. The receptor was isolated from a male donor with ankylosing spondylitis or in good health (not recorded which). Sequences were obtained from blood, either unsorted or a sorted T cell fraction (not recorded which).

CDR3 in amino acids: CSAIAGSSGHPLYEQYF. The CDR3 DNA follows: TGCAGTGCTATAGCGGGGAGCTCAGGACACCCTCTCTACGAGCAGTACTTC. V gene TRBV20-1 combines with J gene TRBJ2-7; the match to TRBD2 covers 8 bases. From germline, CDR1 is DFQATT and CDR2 SNEGSKA (reference sequence). The CDR3 extends over 17 amino acids. The V and J ends lost 4 bases and 3 bases, in that order; junction bases with no gene match: 17.